This entry concerns a single TCR beta chain. The antigen is unknown. The sample comes from a study of vaccination effects on CD4 cells after COVID-19. Ahead of sequencing, the ViraFEST assay grew antigen-specific CD4+ T cells using viral peptide pools. At the end of roughly ten days of culture, CD4+ T cells were isolated. Nucleocapsid antibody tests were negative, and the vaccine recipients had no prior SARS-CoV-2 infection. This CDR3 is 16 amino acids long. Per germline, CDR1 KGHDR and CDR2 SFDVKD. Trimming left V 3 bases short and J 2 bases short, with 14 bases between. Profiled with immunoSEQ multiplex PCR; TCRdb holds only in-frame clones, not every one. This table has tens of thousands of clones, approximately 71% appearing once.

Specimen: CD4+ T cells from PBMCs cultured with HCoV-OC43 spike peptides, collected before COVID-19 vaccination. The sample's subset: HCoV-OC43 spike overlapping peptide pool stimulation. This chain links TRBV24-1 with TRBJ2-3, with D possibly being TRBD1 (6 bases). The sequence came from a human donor who received a COVID-19 vaccine. The CDR3 loop reads CATSDRQAVLTDTQYF. DNA of the CDR3: TGTGCCACCAGTGATAGACAGGCAGTACTCACAGATACGCAGTATTTT.